Sequencing of this T cell receptor (beta chain) was carried out in a study of graft-versus-host responses after intestinal transplantation. V was trimmed by 4 bases and J by 4 bases, leaving 10 bases between them. The CDR3 runs to 14 residues. The V gene's germline CDR1 is LNHDA and CDR2 SQIVND (reference sequence). Sequenced by immunoSEQ multiplex PCR; TCRdb stores in-frame clones only, minus some. The sample carries around 9,900 clones, 90% to 95% recorded once. This specimen consisted of bone marrow, obtained approximately 530 days after intestinal transplantation. This chain connects TRBV19 to TRBJ2-2; D gene uncertain. The sequence was obtained from a human patient who received an intestinal transplant, so some T cells may come from the graft donor. The CDR3 is CASSTQTRTGELFF. DNA of the CDR3: TGTGCCAGTAGTACCCAGACCCGCACCGGGGAGCTGTTTTTT.